This T cell receptor beta chain came from a study of T cell responses to AZD1222 COVID-19 vaccine. In the study overall: Second-dose intervals near 4 or 12 weeks were combined.

The protocol was immunoSEQ multiplex PCR, while the TCRdb copy is restricted to in-frame clones and leaves out a portion. Here the sample spans 110,000 to 150,000 clones, roughly nine tenths being singletons. The clonotype was recovered from an adult in good health. This specimen consisted of peripheral blood, obtained on day 0 of AZD1222 vaccination.

Here the CDR3 reads CASSPAGTGTGLSNQPQHF. The CDR3 coding sequence is TGTGCCAGCAGTCCCGCCGGGACAGGGACCGGGTTGAGCAATCAGCCCCAGCATTTT. The rearrangement uses TRBV6-6 and TRBJ1-5, with 9 nucleotides matching TRBD1. After removal of 5 bases from V and 1 base from J, the junction contained 15 bases not matched to a gene. The germline V gene has CDR1 MNHNY and CDR2 SVGAGI (reference sequence). The CDR3 consists of 19 residues.